These 30 T cell receptor beta chains were sequenced from one sample in a study of regulatory T cells in long-lasting Graves disease. Time point defined: newly diagnosed GD, antithyroid drugs for less than 3 months. From PBMCs, RNA was extracted and then used to make the TCR library. With iRepertoire HTBI primers and Arm-PCR of CDR3 regions, TCR beta libraries were built. In TCRdb, the multiplex PCR reads were re-called with MiXCR into one record per CDR3 protein. The sample lists 370,000 or so distinct CDR3 sequences, 16% occurring once. The same specimen was also included in a second study, on T cells in Graves' hyperthyroidism and ophthalmopathy.

The input for sequencing was peripheral blood mononuclear cells (PBMCs), taken at new diagnosis, from a patient treated with antithyroid drugs. These receptor sequences come from a young woman with Graves disease.

This clonotype was found many times. In DNA, the CDR3 is TGCGGGACGGGTCCTAGCACAGATACGCAGTATTTT. Protein sequence: CGTGPSTDTQYF. The chain combines TRBV20-1 with TRBJ2-3, with D possibly called TRBD1 or TRBD2 (5 bases each). Germline values: CDR1 DFQATT, CDR2 SNEGSKA (reference sequence). The CDR3 covers 12 residues.

This clonotype was seen many times. This chain links TRBV3-1 with TRBJ2-5, with D possibly TRBD2 on 5 matching bases. Trimming took off 4 bases at V and 2 bases at J, with 14 bases between the two ends. This CDR3 has 15 residues. CDR1 and CDR2 (germline): LGHDT, YNNKEL (reference sequence). The CDR3 sequence: CASSPDGKKQETQYF. In DNA form, the CDR3 reads TGTGCCAGCAGCCCGGACGGGAAAAAGCAAGAGACCCAGTACTTC.

This clonotype was seen ten or more times. This chain uses TRBV20-1 with TRBJ2-7; 7 positions agree with TRBD2. The CDR3 has 15 residues. Trimming removed 6 bases from V and 0 bases from J; junction bases left unmatched: 11. CDR1 and CDR2 (germline): DFQATT, SNEGSKA (reference sequence). Here the CDR3 reads CSANSQREVSYEQYF. DNA of the CDR3: TGCAGTGCAAACTCCCAGCGGGAAGTCTCCTACGAGCAGTACTTC.

This clonotype showed up many times. J is TRBJ2-1 and V is TRBV9; D remains unclear. This CDR3 region has 16 residues. Germline values: CDR1 SGDLS, CDR2 YYNGEE. Trimming took 6 bases from V and 6 from J, leaving 22 bases between them. The CDR3: CASTQGGGYPGNEQFF. The DNA for the CDR3 is TGTGCCAGCACCCAAGGTGGTGGCTATCCAGGCAATGAGCAGTTCTTC.

At least ten counts were recorded for this clonotype. The genes are TRBV11-2 and TRBJ2-1; 8 nucleotides agree with TRBD2. Trimming took 1 base from V and 7 from J; bases not matched to a gene: 12. The CDR3 has 17 residues. The V gene's germline CDR1 is SGHAT and CDR2 FQNNGV. The DNA for the CDR3 is TGTGCCAGCAGCTTAGGTGGAATAGCGGGACGCCGGAATGAGCAGTTCTTC. Its protein product is CASSLGGIAGRRNEQFF.

A note on this clonotype: Since a much larger clone is just one base distant, this may be a read error. The chain combines TRBV12-3 or TRBV12-4 with TRBJ2-5, with 11 bases identical to TRBD2. The CDR3 totals 17 residues. V trimming: 3 bases; J trimming: 2 bases; junction bases outside the gene matches: 8. The CDR3 region has the DNA TGTGCCAGCAGTTTCTCTAGCGGGGGGCCGAGGCAAGAGACCCAGTACTTC. Translated: CASSFSSGGPRQETQYF.

The V call is TRBV4-1, the J call TRBJ2-3, with D perhaps matching TRBD2 (5 bases). The CDR3 has 14 amino acids. Germline lookup yields CDR1 MGHRA and CDR2 YSYEKL. With 4 bases removed from V and 4 bases from J, the gap between germline ends came to 12 bases. The CDR3 DNA follows: TGCGCCAGCAGCCGAACCTTAGCGTCAGATACGCAGTATTTT. Translation gives CASSRTLASDTQYF.

In this sample, this clonotype turned up many times. V and J are TRBV7-9 and TRBJ2-1; D assignment may be TRBD1 or TRBD2 (5 bases each). The V and J ends lost 6 bases and 11 bases respectively, with 17 bases between them. From germline, CDR1 is SEHNR and CDR2 FQNEAQ (reference sequence). The CDR3 extends over 13 amino acids. CDR3 sequence reads: CASSLPGAYQQFF. CDR3 DNA: TGTGCCAGCAGTCTCCCCGGGGCATATCAGCAGTTCTTC.

This clonotype was counted only a few times. The chain has TRBV12-3 or TRBV12-4 and TRBJ1-3; D gene uncertain. The CDR3 covers 16 residues. V lost 5 bases and J lost 0, with 14 bases in between. The CDR3, as DNA: TGTGCCAGCAGTGACCGGGGTCCAATCTCTGGAAACACCATATATTTT. It codes for CASSDRGPISGNTIYF.

This clonotype was picked up many times. The chain is built from TRBV12-3 or TRBV12-4 and TRBJ2-7; TRBD2 is a possible D gene (5 bases). Trimming stripped 5 bases from V and 1 base from J, with 18 bases between. The CDR3 has 16 amino acids. CDR3 sequence reads: CASSLDMRVSSYEQYF. In DNA, the CDR3 is TGTGCCAGCAGTCTAGATATGAGGGTGAGTTCCTACGAGCAGTACTTC.

Ten or more counts support this clonotype. V and J are TRBV7-9 and TRBJ2-1; tentatively, D is TRBD1 (6 bases). The germline gives CDR1 SEHNR, CDR2 FQNEAQ (reference sequence). Trimming took off 6 bases at V and 5 bases at J, with 20 bases between the two ends. The CDR3 extends over 16 amino acids. Here the CDR3 reads CASSPQSGARDNEQFF. The CDR3 DNA sequence: TGTGCCAGCAGTCCGCAATCAGGGGCCCGCGACAATGAGCAGTTCTTC. The full variable domain, in which reference TRBV7-9 and TRBJ2-1 provide the parts outside the CDR3, is DTGVSQNPRHKITKRGQNVTFRCDPISEHNRLYWYRQTLGQGPEFLTYFQNEAQLEKSRLLSDRFSAERPKGSFSTLEIQRTEQGDSAMYLCASSPQSGARDNEQFFGPGTRLTVL.

This clonotype was detected many times. J is TRBJ2-1 and V is TRBV27, with D possibly TRBD1 on 5 matching bases. V lost 5 bases and J 0 bases, leaving 11 bases between the germline ends. CDR1 and CDR2 (germline): MNHEY, SMNVEV (reference sequence). This CDR3 has 15 amino acids. The DNA for the CDR3 is TGTGCCAGCAGTCGACAGCCAGCCTCCTACAATGAGCAGTTCTTC. This gives the protein CASSRQPASYNEQFF.

This clonotype has just a few counts. CDR3 amino acids: CASTGQTYGYTF. The CDR3 DNA follows: TGTGCCAGCACGGGACAGACCTATGGCTACACCTTC. The V call is TRBV28, the J call TRBJ1-2; 7 bases align to TRBD1. The CDR3 is made up of 12 amino acids. Trimming took 7 bases from V and 4 from J; bases not matched to a gene: 3. The germline CDR1 and CDR2 sequences are MDHEN and SYDVKM.

This clonotype was seen a few times. V is TRBV29-1 and J is TRBJ1-1; unclear D gene. The length of the CDR3 is 11 residues. CDR1 is SQVTM and CDR2 is ANQGSEA in the germline V gene. Deletions cut 8 bases from V and 8 bases from J, with 15 bases between. This chain's CDR3 is CSPWRYREAFF. The CDR3 DNA is TGCAGCCCCTGGCGGTACCGAGAAGCTTTCTTT.

This clonotype was observed a few times. The chain is built from TRBV30 and TRBJ2-7, with unresolved D. The CDR3 is 12 amino acids. The V end was cut by 8 bases, the J end by 6 bases, with 17 bases between. Germline assignment: CDR1 GTSNPN and CDR2 SVGIG (reference sequence). For the CDR3, the DNA is TGTGCCGGAATAGGAAGAGCATCCGAGCAGTACTTC. Amino acid sequence: CAGIGRASEQYF.

This clonotype was observed a handful of times. V is TRBV6-1 and J is TRBJ2-7, with D perhaps TRBD1 (5 bases). There are 12 residues in the CDR3. Between the trimmed V and J ends, which lost 10 bases and 3 bases, there was a span of 13 bases. Germline V CDR1 and CDR2: MNHNS, SASEGT. As DNA, the CDR3 is TGTGCCACCGTTGACAGCATCTACGAGCAGTACTTC. Residues: CATVDSIYEQYF.

Many counts were recorded for this clonotype. The chain recombines TRBV2 with TRBJ2-7, with D unclear. V was shortened by 8 bases and J by 6 bases, with 8 bases between the two germline ends. CDR3 length: 10 residues. Germline lookup yields CDR1 SNHLY and CDR2 FYNNEI. DNA of the CDR3: TGTGCCAGCGGTGGTGGCGAGCAGTACTTC. It encodes CASGGGEQYF. Using reference TRBV2 and TRBJ2-7 for the parts outside the CDR3, the full variable domain is EPEVTQTPSHQVTQMGQEVILRCVPISNHLYFYWYRQILGQKVEFLVSFYNNEISEKSEIFDDQFSVERPDGSNFTLKIRSTKLEDSAMYFCASGGGEQYFGPGTRLTVT.

This clonotype has only a few counts. This may come from a read error, since a much larger clone is one base off. This sequence joins TRBV28 and TRBJ1-2; D is perhaps TRBD1 (6 bases). This CDR3 has 16 amino acids. V was pared by 4 bases and J by 0 bases, with 15 bases between. Per germline, CDR1 MDHEN and CDR2 SYDVKM. The CDR3 DNA reads TGTGCCAGCAGTTGGGCATGGGGGGCGGCTAACTATGGCTACACCTTC. It specifies CASSWAWGAANYGYTF.

This clonotype came up a few times. The CDR3 nucleotides are TGCAGTGCGGGGAAACGACAGGTGAACACTGAAGCTTTCTTT. Its translation is CSAGKRQVNTEAFF. The chain couples TRBV20-1 to TRBJ1-1; the D gene is possibly TRBD1 (6 bases). The V end was cut by 6 bases, the J end by 0 bases, with 14 bases between. Germline CDR1 reads DFQATT; CDR2 reads SNEGSKA (reference sequence). The CDR3 has 14 amino acids.

The table lists this clonotype with many counts. The chain uses TRBV20-1 and TRBJ2-5, with 8 positions matching TRBD1. The CDR3 covers 16 residues. Germline CDR1 reads DFQATT; CDR2 reads SNEGSKA (reference sequence). With 0 bases clipped from V and 4 bases from J, the junction kept 10 bases outside the gene matches. CDR3: CSARDLDRVGRETQYF. Here the CDR3 DNA reads TGCAGTGCTAGAGATTTGGACAGGGTAGGGAGAGAGACCCAGTACTTC.

The chain is built from TRBV4-1 and TRBJ2-1, with 7 bases fitting TRBD1. V gave up 5 bases and J gave up 6 bases; unmatched junction bases: 10. The germline CDR1 and CDR2 sequences are MGHRA and YSYEKL. This CDR3 contains 15 residues. CDR3 sequence reads: CASSTRQGLVNEQFF. CDR3 DNA sequence: TGCGCCAGCAGCACCCGACAGGGCTTGGTCAATGAGCAGTTCTTC.

The CDR3 region is CASSVGTGFTDTQYF. The CDR3 DNA sequence: TGTGCCAGTTCTGTCGGGACAGGCTTCACAGATACGCAGTATTTT. The V call is TRBV19, the J call TRBJ2-3, with TRBD1 identical over 8 bases. Germline V gives CDR1 LNHDA, CDR2 SQIVND (reference sequence). The CDR3 is 15 amino acids. Trimming took 8 bases from V and 2 from J; bases not matched to a gene: 9.

In this sample, this clonotype turned up many times. The chain joins TRBV20-1 to TRBJ2-5, with 8 bases matching TRBD1. This CDR3 has 17 amino acids. Germline values: CDR1 DFQATT, CDR2 SNEGSKA (reference sequence). V was pared by 2 bases and J by 4 bases, with 15 bases of the junction left unmatched. In DNA form, the CDR3 reads TGCAGTGCTAGACCCTCGCGGACAGGGCTTATCGGAGAGACCCAGTACTTC. This sequence encodes CSARPSRTGLIGETQYF.

This clonotype was detected ten times or more. V is TRBV2 and J is TRBJ2-7, with D perhaps given as TRBD1 or TRBD2 (5 bases each). This CDR3 contains 12 residues. CDR1 SNHLY and CDR2 FYNNEI come from the germline V gene. V was trimmed by 5 bases and J by 7 bases, leaving 12 bases between them. As DNA, the CDR3 is TGTGCCAGCAGTACGATTTGGGGGGAGCAGTACTTC. It codes for CASSTIWGEQYF.

This clonotype was seen at least ten times. The genes are TRBV6-2 or TRBV6-3 and TRBJ2-7; 15 positions match TRBD2. The germline V gene encodes CDR1 MNHEY and CDR2 SVGEGT. The CDR3 runs to 17 residues. The junction had 10 bases not matched to a gene; V was cut back by 5 bases and J by 5 bases. CDR3 coding DNA: TGTGCCAGCAGTGCCGGGACTAGCGGGAGGAACCCCAACGAGCAGTACTTC. It specifies CASSAGTSGRNPNEQYF.

This clonotype was counted a few times. The chain employs TRBV5-4 and TRBJ2-1; D gene ambiguous. The CDR3 is made up of 12 amino acids. Germline V lookup: CDR1 SGHNT, CDR2 YYREEE (reference sequence). V lost 0 bases, J lost 8 bases, and 6 bases lay in between. DNA for the CDR3: TGTGCCAGCAGCTTGGCGATGGATGAGCAGTTCTTC. Amino acid sequence: CASSLAMDEQFF.

In this sample, this clonotype turned up many times. This chain connects TRBV28 to TRBJ2-3; tentative D call: TRBD2 (5 bases). The CDR3 is 16 amino acids. The germline CDR1 and CDR2 sequences are MDHEN and SYDVKM. V was pared by 8 bases and J by 2 bases, with 20 bases between. The CDR3 DNA follows: TGTGCCAGCCCTCCAAGGGCCAGCGGTTCCACAGATACGCAGTATTTT. It codes for CASPPRASGSTDTQYF.

There are many counts of this clonotype. This chain connects TRBV20-1 to TRBJ2-2; D unclear. V was trimmed by 1 base and J by 5 bases, leaving 11 bases between them. The CDR3 has 14 residues. Per the germline V gene, CDR1 is DFQATT and CDR2 is SNEGSKA (reference sequence). DNA for the CDR3: TGCAGTGCTAGAGGATTCATAGCTACCGGGGAGCTGTTTTTT. Translation: CSARGFIATGELFF.

In this sample, this clonotype turned up many times. The gene calls are TRBV2 and TRBJ2-3, with 7 bases lining up with TRBD1. This CDR3 region has 15 residues. Looked up from germline, CDR1 is SNHLY and CDR2 is FYNNEI. Trimming cost V 5 bases and J 0 bases; bases outside gene matches: 5. The CDR3 nucleotides are TGTGCCAGCAGTATGGGACAGATTAGCACAGATACGCAGTATTTT. Translation: CASSMGQISTDTQYF.

The table lists this clonotype with a few counts. The V call is TRBV4-1, the J call TRBJ1-2; perhaps TRBD1 as D (6 bases). V was trimmed by 0 bases and J by 7 bases, leaving 12 bases between them. CDR3 length: 14 residues. Germline V lookup: CDR1 MGHRA, CDR2 YSYEKL. The CDR3 here is CASSQELQGTGYTF. The CDR3 nucleotides read TGCGCCAGCAGCCAAGAACTACAGGGAACTGGCTACACCTTC.